Below, 23 T cell receptor beta chains from the same sample are listed, as sequenced in a study of radiotherapy plus CTLA-4 blockade in lung cancer. Using immunoSEQ multiplex PCR, the repertoire was profiled, and TCRdb retains in-frame clones only, with some absent. The sample holds roughly 77,000 clones; 74% are singletons and the top ten take approximately 10%. Here the sequenced sample was peripheral blood, taken from a patient treated with radiotherapy plus ipilimumab. The receptor set was obtained from a human donor with non-small cell lung cancer whose response to radiotherapy plus ipilimumab could not be evaluated.

The chain couples TRBV4-3 to TRBJ2-2; TRBD2 agrees at 7 bases. The CDR3 has 16 amino acids. V lost 1 base to trimming and J lost 5 bases; unmatched junction nucleotides: 7. Germline lookup yields CDR1 LGHNA and CDR2 YSLEER. CDR3 sequence (DNA): TGCGCCAGCAGCCAAGGGGCGCGGGGGAGGACCGGGGAGCTGTTTTTT. This sequence encodes CASSQGARGRTGELFF.

This chain joins TRBV30 and TRBJ2-3, with 12 bases fitting TRBD2. Germline-derived CDR1 and CDR2 are GTSNPN and SVGIG (reference sequence). The CDR3 sequence is 15 residues long. V shed 3 bases, J shed 5 bases, and the junction held 6 bases outside the gene matches. CDR3 amino acids: CAWSASGGVKDTQYF. The CDR3 DNA reads TGTGCCTGGAGCGCTAGCGGGGGGGTTAAAGATACGCAGTATTTT. Variable domain in full (rest from reference TRBV30 and TRBJ2-3): SQTIHQWPATLVQPVGSPLSLECTVEGTSNPNLYWYRQAAGRGLQLLFYSVGIGQISSEVPQNLSASRPQDRQFILSSKKLLLSDSGFYLCAWSASGGVKDTQYFGPGTRLTVL.

The V gene is TRBV28, the J gene TRBJ2-7, with 7 bases identical to TRBD1. This CDR3 comprises 14 residues. The V segment lost 4 bases and the J segment 2 bases; nucleotides outside the gene matches: 5. Germline CDR1 reads MDHEN; CDR2 reads SYDVKM. This chain's CDR3 is CASSSAGTAYEQYF. CDR3 nucleotide sequence: TGTGCCAGCAGTTCCGCCGGGACAGCCTACGAGCAGTACTTC.

This clone was recorded only once. The V gene is TRBV6-1, the J gene TRBJ1-2; 7 nucleotides match TRBD1. Germline CDR1 MNHNS, CDR2 SASEGT. Trimming took 6 bases from V and 8 from J; bases not matched to a gene: 6. The CDR3 is 12 residues long. CDR3 coding DNA: TGTGCCAGCAGAACAGGGGTGGACGGCTACACCTTC. This gives the protein CASRTGVDGYTF.

A few counts support this clone. The chain has TRBV5-1 and TRBJ2-7; 8 bases match TRBD1. Germline trimming cut 2 bases from V and 2 bases from J; bases unmatched to any gene: 15. This CDR3 comprises 18 residues. Germline V gene data show CDR1 as SGHRS and CDR2 as YFSETQ. For the CDR3, the DNA is TGCGCCAGCAGCTTAGAAATACTAGGCGGGACAGGTACCTACGAGCAGTACTTC. Protein: CASSLEILGGTGTYEQYF.

J is TRBJ2-1 and V is TRBV19, with a tentative D call TRBD2 (6 bases). Trimming pared 2 bases from V and 8 bases from J, leaving 10 bases between. The CDR3 sequence is 13 residues long. Germline values: CDR1 LNHDA, CDR2 SQIVND (reference sequence). CDR3 nucleotide sequence: TGTGCCAGTAGTATATTATCTAGCGATGAGCAGTTCTTC. It translates to CASSILSSDEQFF.

The sample holds many counts of this clone. The chain has TRBV12-5 and TRBJ1-5; D not certain. This CDR3 has 12 residues. The germline V gene has CDR1 LGHNT and CDR2 FRNRAP. V lost 4 bases, J lost 5 bases, and 6 bases lay in between. CDR3 protein: CASGSGDQPQHF. As DNA, the CDR3 is TGTGCTAGTGGTTCGGGAGATCAGCCCCAGCATTTT. The whole variable domain, remainder taken from reference TRBV12-5 and TRBJ1-5, is DARVTQTPRHKVTEMGQEVTMRCQPILGHNTVFWYRQTMMQGLELLAYFRNRAPLDDSGMPKDRFSAEMPDATLATLKIQPSEPRDSAVYFCASGSGDQPQHFGDGTRLSIL.

This rearrangement joins TRBV7-2 to TRBJ2-7; D is perhaps TRBD2 (6 bases). This CDR3 is built from 17 residues. The V gene's germline CDR1 is SGHTA and CDR2 FQGNSA. V lost 2 bases and J 2 bases, leaving 19 bases between the germline ends. The CDR3 sequence is CASSLYLGSGRTYEQYF. The DNA of the CDR3 is TGTGCCAGCAGCTTATATCTGGGTAGCGGCCGAACCTACGAGCAGTACTTC.

The rearrangement links TRBV2 to TRBJ2-3; tentative D call: TRBD1 (5 bases). Trimming removed 7 bases at V and 4 bases at J, with 24 bases between. The germline gives CDR1 SNHLY, CDR2 FYNNEI. The length of the CDR3 is 17 residues. The CDR3 region has the DNA TGTGCCAGCAAAAAAGGTAGGGGCCAAAGCGTCCCAGATACGCAGTATTTT. This sequence encodes CASKKGRGQSVPDTQYF.

This clone was seen a few times. CDR3 nucleotide sequence: TGCGCCAGCAGCCAAGATGATGCGGGCCTTGGAGGCTACACCTTC. Its protein product is CASSQDDAGLGGYTF. This chain joins TRBV4-1 and TRBJ1-2, with no clear D. V was clipped by 0 bases and J by 8 bases, with 16 bases between them. This CDR3 has 15 residues. The germline gives CDR1 MGHRA, CDR2 YSYEKL.

The genes are TRBV28 and TRBJ1-4; the D gene is possibly TRBD1 (5 bases). The CDR3 sequence is 15 residues long. Trimming stripped 0 bases from V and 4 bases from J, with 9 bases between. In germline, CDR1 is MDHEN, CDR2 SYDVKM. CDR3 residues: CASSLWTDFNEKLFF. Here the CDR3 DNA reads TGTGCCAGCAGTTTATGGACAGACTTTAATGAAAAACTGTTTTTT.

The chain links TRBV7-5 to TRBJ2-7; the D segment call TRBD1 is taken from the table without a DNA check. TRBV7-5 is a documented pseudogene. The CDR3 contains 14 residues. The CDR3 coding sequence is TGTGCCAGAAGCTTAGCACAGGGGGGAGGCGAGCAGTACTTC. Amino acid sequence: CARSLAQGGGEQYF.

J is TRBJ2-3 and V is TRBV28; 9 bases are shared with TRBD1. Per germline, CDR1 MDHEN and CDR2 SYDVKM. The length of the CDR3 is 13 residues. V shed 10 bases and J 6 bases; nucleotides not matched to a gene: 8. In nucleotides, the CDR3 is TGTGCCACCCTGGACAGGGGTCCGGATACGCAGTATTTT. Amino acid sequence: CATLDRGPDTQYF.

This clone was seen a few times. The chain combines TRBV10-3 with TRBJ1-2; D remains unclear. This CDR3 has 15 amino acids. CDR1 is ENHRY, CDR2 SYGVKD, per germline. V was pared by 6 bases and J by 3 bases, with 17 bases between. CDR3 region: CAISALGSGDYGYTF. The CDR3 bases are TGTGCCATCAGCGCCCTGGGGAGTGGGGACTATGGCTACACCTTC.

The rearrangement uses TRBV5-4 and TRBJ1-4; 9 bases match TRBD1. The length of the CDR3 is 16 residues. Germline CDR1 and CDR2: SGHNT and YYREEE (reference sequence). After removal of 4 bases from V and 5 bases from J, the junction contained 9 bases not matched to a gene. The CDR3 nucleotides are TGTGCCAGCAGCACGGGACAGGGTAGCAACAATGAAAAACTGTTTTTT. Its translation is CASSTGQGSNNEKLFF.

The chain links TRBV19 to TRBJ2-4; 9 bases agree with TRBD1. This CDR3 region has 16 residues. J was trimmed by 0 bases and V by 10 bases; bases with no gene match: 10. Per germline, CDR1 LNHDA and CDR2 SQIVND (reference sequence). For the CDR3, the DNA is TGTGCCACCGAAGGACAGGGGCTACTAGCCAAAAACATTCAGTACTTC. Translated, it gives CATEGQGLLAKNIQYF.

This clone has only a few counts. For the CDR3, the DNA is TGTGCCAGCAGCTTAGCCTTCATACGGGAGGGCCCGTTGAAAAACATTCAGTACTTC. This encodes CASSLAFIREGPLKNIQYF. The chain carries TRBV11-2 and TRBJ2-4; 8 bases agree with TRBD2. V trimming: 1 base; J trimming: 4 bases; junction bases outside the gene matches: 15. The CDR3 loop spans 19 amino acids. The germline gives CDR1 SGHAT, CDR2 FQNNGV.

The V and J genes are TRBV19 and TRBJ1-2; D gene uncertain. CDR1 is LNHDA and CDR2 is SQIVND in the germline V gene (reference sequence). V was clipped by 8 bases and J by 5 bases, with 21 bases between them. The CDR3 length is 15 residues. CDR3 amino acids: CASVEVSSSGYGYTF. The CDR3 bases are TGTGCCAGTGTTGAAGTGAGCAGCTCAGGTTATGGCTACACCTTC.

The genes are TRBV28 and TRBJ1-1; 9 bases map to TRBD1. The ends lost 6 bases at V and 5 bases at J; junction bases unmatched: 7. CDR1 is MDHEN, CDR2 SYDVKM, per germline. The CDR3 is made up of 14 amino acids. The CDR3 region has the DNA TGTGCCAGCAGACCACAGGGGGCAGCGACTGAAGCTTTCTTT. The encoded protein is CASRPQGAATEAFF.

This sequence joins TRBV7-9 and TRBJ2-1; 7 bases are a match to TRBD2. Germline loops: CDR1 SEHNR, CDR2 FQNEAQ (reference sequence). V lost 4 bases to trimming and J lost 6 bases; unmatched junction nucleotides: 3. The CDR3 is 13 amino acids. The CDR3, as DNA: TGTGCCAGCAGCTGGGGAGGGAGCAATGAGCAGTTCTTC. This sequence encodes CASSWGGSNEQFF.

This sequence joins TRBV12-5 and TRBJ1-3; D unresolved. The V gene lost 1 base and the J gene lost 0 bases, with 10 bases spanning the gap. The CDR3 spans 16 residues. Germline-derived CDR1 and CDR2 are LGHNT and FRNRAP. CDR3 sequence: CASGLAPPSSGNTIYF. The CDR3 DNA is TGTGCTAGTGGTTTGGCTCCTCCCAGCTCTGGAAACACCATATATTTT. The whole variable domain, filled in from reference TRBV12-5 and TRBJ1-3, reads DARVTQTPRHKVTEMGQEVTMRCQPILGHNTVFWYRQTMMQGLELLAYFRNRAPLDDSGMPKDRFSAEMPDATLATLKIQPSEPRDSAVYFCASGLAPPSSGNTIYFGEGSWLTVV.

The chain is built from TRBV28 and TRBJ2-7, with 8 nucleotides matching TRBD1. Germline V gene data show CDR1 as MDHEN and CDR2 as SYDVKM. The J segment lost 3 bases and the V segment lost 2 bases, leaving 9 bases of the junction unmatched. The CDR3 length is 16 residues. This chain's CDR3 is CASSLGRQGTDYEQYF. The CDR3 coding sequence is TGTGCCAGCAGTTTAGGGCGACAGGGGACCGACTACGAGCAGTACTTC.

The CDR3 here is CSARIQDFSYF. Here the CDR3 DNA reads TGCAGTGCTAGAATTCAGGACTTCTCATACTTC. V usage is TRBV20-1 and J usage is TRBJ2-5, with D maybe TRBD2 (5 bases). CDR1 is DFQATT and CDR2 is SNEGSKA in the germline V gene (reference sequence). The CDR3 extends over 11 amino acids. Deletions cut 2 bases from V and 14 bases from J, with 15 bases between.